Sequencing of this T cell receptor (beta chain) was carried out in a study of T cell clonotyping in hematopoietic cell transplantation. This clone was recorded only once. This table comes from immunoSEQ multiplex PCR, and its TCRdb copy is limited to in-frame clones, with some not included. The top ten clones hold nearly 4.5% of a sample with several thousand clones, around 90% of them seen once. The source of this sequence is a female patient aged 50-59 years who had an allogeneic stem cell transplant from an unrelated donor, so the T cells may come from the graft donor. Some clones in this sample may be carry-over from other donors' samples. The sample consisted of PBMCs, taken 180 days after allogeneic stem cell transplant.

The CDR3 reads CASSSSGDGYTF. CDR3 DNA: TGTGCCAGTAGTTCAAGCGGTGATGGCTACACCTTC. This chain joins TRBV19 and TRBJ1-2; no firm D call. Trimming removed 5 bases at V and 6 bases at J, with 10 bases between. Per germline, CDR1 LNHDA and CDR2 SQIVND (reference sequence). The CDR3 loop spans 12 amino acids.